A single count supports the clone carrying this T cell receptor beta chain. This sample stems from a study of T cell repertoires in cytomegalovirus infection. CDR3 length: 12 residues. CDR1 DFQATT and CDR2 SNEGSKA come from the germline V gene (reference sequence). V lost 4 bases and J 4 bases, leaving 11 bases between the germline ends. TCRdb re-derived calls from the reads in MiXCR, one entry per CDR3 protein. Among 400,000 or so distinct CDR3 sequences listed, under 40% were seen once. Sequenced: PBMCs. The V and J genes are TRBV20-1 and TRBJ2-7, with a tentative D call TRBD1 (5 bases). The TCR originated in a human donor in good health (CMV status not recorded). Some clones in this sample may be carry-over from other donors' samples. Written as DNA, the CDR3 is TGCAGTGCTACTTTGGACAAATACGAGCAGTACTTC. This gives the protein CSATLDKYEQYF.